This T cell receptor beta chain was found in a study of regulatory T cells in long-lasting Graves disease. Arm-PCR of CDR3 regions and iRepertoire HTBI primers were used to build TCR beta libraries. Via MiXCR, TCRdb re-called the multiplex PCR reads, giving one row per CDR3 protein. The data contain about 290,000 distinct CDR3 sequences, roughly a fifth of them singletons. Time point in this sample: persistent/refractory GD, antithyroid drugs over 5 years with positive TRAb. Construction of the TCR library relied on RNA isolated from PBMCs. The patients were drawn from one endocrinology department in Xi'an, China. This clonotype was recorded a few times. Germline V gene sequence: CDR1 SGDLS, CDR2 YYNGEE. Trimming cost V 0 bases and J 1 base, with 7 bases left between them. This CDR3 is 15 amino acids long.

The gene calls are TRBV9 and TRBJ2-2; no firm D call. The receptor comes from a female donor with Graves disease. The sample was peripheral blood mononuclear cells (PBMCs), taken when the disease was refractory, from a patient treated with antithyroid drugs. CDR3 sequence (DNA): TGTGCCAGCAGCGTAGTTATGGGGAACACCGGGGAGCTGTTTTTT. Its translation: CASSVVMGNTGELFF.